This T cell receptor (beta chain) was obtained from a study of cytomegalovirus exposure and HLA in healthy donors. Sequenced by immunoSEQ multiplex PCR; TCRdb stores in-frame clones only, minus some. This table holds 150,000 to 200,000 clones, about 86% found once. Study conclusions and caveats: Rarity characterized most TCR sequences, yet some public TCRs appeared in many donors. There were a few CMV-associated chains whose specificity for CMV antigens was confirmed in vitro. Reports indicated that the classifier achieved high specificity and sensitivity in diagnosing cytomegalovirus status.

Concerning this clone itself: Its antigen is not identified.

CDR1 and CDR2 from the germline V gene are ENHRY and SYGVKD. The trim removed 3 bases at V and 8 bases at J, leaving 11 bases unmatched. This CDR3 region has 16 residues. This chain links TRBV10-3 with TRBJ2-1; TRBD2 aligns across 9 bases. The clonotype originates from a woman aged 30 to 39 in good health and CMV-seronegative. Input material: PBMCs. The CDR3 region has the DNA TGTGCCATCAGTGAACTGAAAGCGGGAGGAGGCGATGAGCAGTTCTTC. Amino acid sequence: CAISELKAGGGDEQFF.